The 30 T cell receptor beta chains presented below share a single source sample, sequenced in a study of OX40 agonist ivuxolimab in advanced cancers. Sequencing used immunoSEQ multiplex PCR; TCRdb keeps in-frame clones, though not all of them. The table has 45,000 to 50,000 clones, 88% seen once. The input for sequencing was CD4+ or CD8+ T cells sorted from blood, taken in a trial of the OX40 agonist ivuxolimab. The receptors here all came from an adult with an advanced solid tumor such as melanoma, head and neck, liver or kidney cancer.

The CDR3 coding sequence is TGTGCCAGCAGCTTGGAGGACCCCTCCTACGAGCAGTACTTC. Its protein is CASSLEDPSYEQYF. The chain combines TRBV5-5 with TRBJ2-7; D unclear. Germline values: CDR1 SGHKS, CDR2 YYEKEE (reference sequence). The CDR3 extends over 14 amino acids. Trimming cost V 0 bases and J 0 bases, with 7 bases left between them. The complete variable domain, with remaining parts taken from reference TRBV5-5 and TRBJ2-7, reads DAGVTQSPTHLIKTRGQQVTLRCSPISGHKSVSWYQQVLGQGPQFIFQYYEKEERGRGNFPDRFSARQFPNYSSELNVNALLLGDSALYLCASSLEDPSYEQYFGPGTRLTVT.

This chain joins TRBV2 and TRBJ1-2; D unresolved. V lost 0 bases and J lost 4, with 9 bases in between. From germline, CDR1 is SNHLY and CDR2 FYNNEI. The CDR3 is 14 amino acids. The CDR3 spells CASSEAGRTYGYTF. Written as DNA, the CDR3 is TGTGCCAGCAGTGAAGCGGGCAGGACCTATGGCTACACCTTC.

CDR3 in amino acids: CASSYGTSGGQETQYF. The CDR3, as DNA: TGTGCCAGCAGCTATGGGACTAGCGGGGGCCAAGAGACCCAGTACTTC. V and J are TRBV7-3 and TRBJ2-5; 14 nucleotides line up with TRBD2. The CDR3 totals 16 residues. The junction had 2 bases not matched to a gene; V was cut back by 4 bases and J by 1 base. The germline V gene has CDR1 SGHTA and CDR2 FQGTGA.

The CDR3 sequence: CASSYVQGDVRETQYF. CDR3 DNA sequence: TGTGCCAGCAGTTACGTCCAGGGGGATGTGAGAGAGACCCAGTACTTC. This chain links TRBV6-6 with TRBJ2-5; 7 bases are a match to TRBD1. The trim removed 2 bases at V and 4 bases at J, leaving 10 bases unmatched. CDR3 length: 16 residues. CDR1 is MNHNY, CDR2 SVGAGI, per germline (reference sequence).

The CDR3 bases are TGTGCCAGCAGTTTGGTCGGGGAGCAGTACTTC. Translating gives CASSLVGEQYF. This chain links TRBV6-5 with TRBJ2-7; no definite D call. Deletions cut 4 bases from V and 7 bases from J, with 8 bases between. The CDR3 contains 11 residues. Germline values: CDR1 MNHEY, CDR2 SVGAGI.

The gene calls are TRBV7-9 and TRBJ2-3; D unclear. The CDR3 consists of 14 residues. Trimming took off 6 bases at V and 2 bases at J, with 12 bases between the two ends. The germline V gene has CDR1 SEHNR and CDR2 FQNEAQ (reference sequence). CDR3 DNA: TGTGCCAGCAGTCCTTTGGTCCCCACAGATACGCAGTATTTT. It translates to CASSPLVPTDTQYF. The full variable domain, its missing parts supplied by reference TRBV7-9 and TRBJ2-3, is DTGVSQNPRHKITKRGQNVTFRCDPISEHNRLYWYRQTLGQGPEFLTYFQNEAQLEKSRLLSDRFSAERPKGSFSTLEIQRTEQGDSAMYLCASSPLVPTDTQYFGPGTRLTVL.

This sequence joins TRBV5-4 and TRBJ1-2; D uncertain. CDR3 length: 16 residues. Trimming removed 0 bases from V and 0 bases from J, with 12 bases in between. Germline lookup yields CDR1 SGHNT and CDR2 YYREEE (reference sequence). The CDR3 coding sequence is TGTGCCAGCAGCTTGGGTTCGCTAGGCGCTAACTATGGCTACACCTTC. The encoded protein is CASSLGSLGANYGYTF.

The gene calls are TRBV11-2 and TRBJ2-7, with D perhaps being TRBD1 or TRBD2 (5 bases each). CDR1 and CDR2 (germline): SGHAT, FQNNGV. The CDR3 consists of 13 residues. V lost 5 bases and J 5 bases, leaving 13 bases between the germline ends. CDR3 in DNA: TGTGCCAGCAGCCCGGGACCTTCAAACGAGCAGTACTTC. This translates into CASSPGPSNEQYF.

The chain recombines TRBV7-8 with TRBJ1-1; the D is unclear. The CDR3 sequence is 14 residues long. Germline V CDR1 and CDR2: SGHVS, FQNEAQ. Trimming stripped 2 bases from V and 7 bases from J, with 14 bases between. CDR3 sequence (DNA): TGTGCCAGCAGCTTACCACCCGCCGGGAGTGAAGCTTTCTTT. Its translation: CASSLPPAGSEAFF.

The chain links TRBV18 to TRBJ2-1; 8 nucleotides align to TRBD1. The V gene's germline CDR1 is KGHSH and CDR2 LQKENI. This CDR3 region has 16 residues. Unmatched junction bases numbered 9, after V lost 4 bases and J lost 4 bases. CDR3 DNA sequence: TGTGCCAGCTCACTGATGACAGGGGATTCATACAATGAGCAGTTCTTC. Amino acids: CASSLMTGDSYNEQFF.

The table lists this clone with a few counts. The V call is TRBV10-3, the J call TRBJ1-5; D not resolved. Trimming took off 6 bases at V and 0 bases at J, with 3 bases between the two ends. The CDR3 has 12 amino acids. Looked up from germline, CDR1 is ENHRY and CDR2 is SYGVKD. The CDR3 DNA is TGTGCCATCAGCCATAGCAATCAGCCCCAGCATTTT. This encodes CAISHSNQPQHF.

The genes are TRBV19 and TRBJ2-5, with 8 bases identical to TRBD2. The length of the CDR3 is 14 residues. Germline trimming cut 8 bases from V and 5 bases from J; bases unmatched to any gene: 10. CDR1 and CDR2 (germline): LNHDA, SQIVND (reference sequence). The CDR3 DNA sequence: TGTGCCAGTCGGGAGGGTAGCGGGGTCGAGACCCAGTACTTC. This encodes CASREGSGVETQYF.

CDR3 protein: CASSLNGRSYEQYF. CDR3 coding DNA: TGTGCCAGCAGTTTGAACGGACGGTCCTACGAGCAGTACTTC. This chain links TRBV27 with TRBJ2-7; D unclear. Germline values: CDR1 MNHEY, CDR2 SMNVEV (reference sequence). The CDR3 loop spans 14 amino acids. Deletions cut 3 bases from V and 1 base from J, with 10 bases between.

This rearrangement joins TRBV7-8 to TRBJ2-3, with D tentatively TRBD1 (6 bases). This CDR3 is built from 16 residues. Germline lookup yields CDR1 SGHVS and CDR2 FQNEAQ. The ends were cut back, 1 base at V and 2 bases at J, with 13 bases in the middle. CDR3 sequence reads: CASSLGQASFTDTQYF. DNA of the CDR3: TGTGCCAGCAGCTTAGGACAGGCCAGCTTCACAGATACGCAGTATTTT. Complete variable domain (other parts from reference TRBV7-8 and TRBJ2-3): GAGVSQSPRYKVAKRGQDVALRCDPISGHVSLFWYQQALGQGPEFLTYFQNEAQLDKSGLPSDRFFAERPEGSVSTLKIQRTQQEDSAVYLCASSLGQASFTDTQYFGPGTRLTVL.

The rearrangement links TRBV5-4 to TRBJ2-1; 11 bases fit TRBD2. V was pared by 3 bases and J by 5 bases, with 4 bases of the junction left unmatched. From germline, CDR1 is SGHNT and CDR2 YYREEE (reference sequence). This CDR3 has 15 residues. The CDR3 reads CASSSGTSGHNEQFF. In DNA form, the CDR3 reads TGTGCCAGCAGCTCTGGGACTAGCGGCCACAATGAGCAGTTCTTC.

Concerning this clone: The conserved phenylalanine or tryptophan normally closing the CDR3 is absent here, so this likely arose from a read error. No DNA is shown, since the ends of the CDR3 on it are uncertain; the CDR3 is the one TCRdb lists. V is TRBV6-5 and J is TRBJ1-1. The V gene's germline CDR1 is MNHEY and CDR2 SVGAGI. The CDR3 is 14 amino acids in total, end residues counted. The CDR3 region is CASSYSGGGQPPWI.

The rearrangement joins TRBV6-1 to TRBJ2-7; TRBD1 matches at 8 bases. CDR1 is MNHNS and CDR2 is SASEGT in the germline V gene. The CDR3 runs 11 residues. The ends lost 7 bases at V and 11 bases at J; junction bases unmatched: 7. CDR3 residues: CASTKGGQEYF. CDR3 nucleotide sequence: TGTGCCAGCACCAAAGGGGGACAGGAGTACTTC.

This rearrangement joins TRBV28 to TRBJ2-3; 7 bases line up with TRBD1. CDR1 and CDR2 (germline): MDHEN, SYDVKM. The CDR3 runs to 14 residues. Germline trimming cut 1 base from V and 4 bases from J; bases unmatched to any gene: 2. This CDR3 is CASSLSGTADTQYF. The CDR3 nucleotides are TGTGCCAGCAGTTTATCCGGGACAGCAGATACGCAGTATTTT.

This rearrangement joins TRBV5-1 to TRBJ2-2; the D gene is possibly TRBD2 (5 bases). This CDR3 has 15 residues. The germline V gene has CDR1 SGHRS and CDR2 YFSETQ. V lost 0 bases and J 2 bases, leaving 8 bases between the germline ends. The CDR3 bases are TGCGCCAGCAGCTTGGAGCGGCCCAACACCGGGGAGCTGTTTTTT. Protein: CASSLERPNTGELFF. Based on the CDR3 plus reference TRBV5-1 and TRBJ2-2, the full variable domain is KAGVTQTPRYLIKTRGQQVTLSCSPISGHRSVSWYQQTPGQGLQFLFEYFSETQRNKGNFPGRFSGRQFSNSRSEMNVSTLELGDSALYLCASSLERPNTGELFFGEGSRLTVL.

V usage is TRBV12-5 and J usage is TRBJ2-7; D is undetermined. V dropped 4 bases and J dropped 4 bases, with 20 bases sitting between them. The CDR3 is 16 amino acids. From germline, CDR1 is LGHNT and CDR2 FRNRAP. As DNA, the CDR3 is TGTGCTAGTGGTTCGCTGGACGGCGGCCGGTTTTACGAGCAGTACTTC. Its translation is CASGSLDGGRFYEQYF.

About this clone itself: Other DNA sequences in this specimen translate into the identical CDR3. The chain employs TRBV5-1 and TRBJ1-1, with D perhaps matching TRBD1 (6 bases). This CDR3 contains 14 residues. The V end was cut by 3 bases, the J end by 2 bases, with 11 bases between. Germline assignment: CDR1 SGHRS and CDR2 YFSETQ. CDR3 nucleotides: TGCGCCAGCAGCTCTGGACAGCCCAACACTGAAGCTTTCTTT. This codes for CASSSGQPNTEAFF.

The chain has TRBV7-3 and TRBJ2-5, with D possibly being TRBD1 or TRBD2 (7 bases each). Germline CDR1 is SGHTA and CDR2 is FQGTGA. The CDR3 is 15 amino acids. Trimming pared 4 bases from V and 0 bases from J, leaving 12 bases between. CDR3 sequence: CASSSQGGYQETQYF. DNA for the CDR3: TGTGCCAGCAGCTCCCAGGGGGGGTACCAAGAGACCCAGTACTTC.

This clone was recorded at least ten times. This chain connects TRBV19 to TRBJ2-2; D gene ambiguous. Germline V lookup: CDR1 LNHDA, CDR2 SQIVND (reference sequence). Trimming removed 5 bases at V and 6 bases at J, with 16 bases between. The CDR3 sequence is 15 residues long. CDR3 loop: CASSSPFRASGELFF. Here the CDR3 DNA reads TGTGCCAGTAGTTCTCCATTTCGTGCATCCGGGGAGCTGTTTTTT.

The table lists this clone with a few counts. V gene TRBV7-9 combines with J gene TRBJ1-5, with 7 bases fitting TRBD1. Germline CDR1 and CDR2: SEHNR and FQNEAQ (reference sequence). The V segment lost 5 bases and the J segment 3 bases; nucleotides outside the gene matches: 4. This CDR3 region has 14 residues. The CDR3 sequence is CASSHEGANQPQHF. CDR3 nucleotide sequence: TGTGCCAGCAGCCACGAGGGGGCCAATCAGCCCCAGCATTTT. The full variable domain, completed using reference TRBV7-9 and TRBJ1-5, is DTGVSQNPRHKITKRGQNVTFRCDPISEHNRLYWYRQTLGQGPEFLTYFQNEAQLEKSRLLSDRFSAERPKGSFSTLEIQRTEQGDSAMYLCASSHEGANQPQHFGDGTRLSIL.

CDR3 DNA sequence: TGCGCCAGCAGCCAAGAGGTCGGGACCAACTACGAGCAGTACTTC. Protein product: CASSQEVGTNYEQYF. The genes are TRBV4-3 and TRBJ2-7; D could derive from TRBD1 or TRBD2 (5 bases each). Trimming removed 0 bases from V and 3 bases from J, with 12 bases in between. CDR3 size: 15 residues. Per germline, CDR1 LGHNA and CDR2 YSLEER.

The chain links TRBV19 to TRBJ1-5; 12 bases agree with TRBD1. Germline CDR1 and CDR2: LNHDA and SQIVND (reference sequence). After removal of 6 bases from V and 5 bases from J, the junction contained 8 bases not matched to a gene. CDR3 length: 16 amino acids. The CDR3 DNA follows: TGTGCCAGTAGCAACCCGGGACAGGGGGCTGATCAGCCCCAGCATTTT. Amino acids: CASSNPGQGADQPQHF.

The count of this clone is one. The CDR3 loop reads CASSPQAGLSYNEQFF. The CDR3 DNA reads TGTGCCAGCAGCCCCCAGGCGGGTCTATCCTACAATGAGCAGTTCTTC. The V gene is TRBV7-2, the J gene TRBJ2-1; D is perhaps TRBD2 (5 bases). The germline V gene encodes CDR1 SGHTA and CDR2 FQGNSA. This CDR3 is built from 16 residues. The V end was cut by 5 bases, the J end by 1 base, with 15 bases between.

The CDR3 sequence is CASSIRTSGSQGYEQYF. The CDR3 region has the DNA TGTGCCAGTAGTATTCGGACTAGCGGGAGCCAGGGGTACGAGCAGTACTTC. This chain connects TRBV19 to TRBJ2-7, with TRBD2 identical over 13 bases. The junction had 9 bases not matched to a gene; V was cut back by 3 bases and J by 4 bases. The germline V gene encodes CDR1 LNHDA and CDR2 SQIVND (reference sequence). This CDR3 contains 17 residues.

V gene TRBV5-4 combines with J gene TRBJ2-2, with unresolved D. V was shortened by 0 bases and J by 5 bases, with 5 bases between the two germline ends. The CDR3 length is 13 residues. Per the germline V gene, CDR1 is SGHNT and CDR2 is YYREEE (reference sequence). In DNA form, the CDR3 reads TGTGCCAGCAGCTTGGTAGGGACCGGGGAGCTGTTTTTT. Residues: CASSLVGTGELFF. Variable domain in full (rest from reference TRBV5-4 and TRBJ2-2): ETGVTQSPTHLIKTRGQQVTLRCSSQSGHNTVSWYQQALGQGPQFIFQYYREEENGRGNFPPRFSGLQFPNYSSELNVNALELDDSALYLCASSLVGTGELFFGEGSRLTVL.

The V gene is TRBV19, the J gene TRBJ2-5, with D possibly TRBD1 on 6 matching bases. Germline V gene data show CDR1 as LNHDA and CDR2 as SQIVND (reference sequence). V was shortened by 5 bases and J by 3 bases, with 10 bases between the two germline ends. The CDR3 consists of 13 residues. The CDR3 coding sequence is TGTGCCAGTAGTTCGCGACAGGAAGAGACCCAGTACTTC. Translated, it gives CASSSRQEETQYF.